One sample yielded the 19 T cell receptor beta chains listed below, sequenced in a study of vaccination and CD4 T cells after COVID-19. No cognate antigen is known for these TCRs. Treatment defined: roughly 11-day PBMC culture with coronavirus spike peptide pools or control peptides (ViraFEST assay). Once obtained from cultured CD4+ T cells, the DNA was sequenced using the Oncomine TCR Beta short-read assay. MiXCR, run by TCRdb on the PCR reads, gives a single entry per CDR3 protein. The repertoire holds roughly 15,000 distinct CDR3 sequences, with under 65% as singletons. Material for sequencing was CD4+ T cells from blood, cultured in vitro. The receptors stem from a human donor who had recovered from COVID-19.

The chain links TRBV10-1 to TRBJ1-2; 8 bases line up with TRBD1. The CDR3 has 13 amino acids. Germline assignment: CDR1 WNHNN and CDR2 SYGVQD (reference sequence). The V gene end was trimmed by 0 bases and the J gene end by 8 bases; junction bases not matched to a gene: 2. For the CDR3, the DNA is TGCGCCAGCAGTGAGTCAACAGGGGGAGGCTACACCTTC. It codes for CASSESTGGGYTF.

This clonotype was found a few times. This chain uses TRBV6-1 with TRBJ1-5; D might be TRBD1 (5 bases). This CDR3 has 15 amino acids. Trimming left V 2 bases short and J 6 bases short, with 14 bases between. CDR1 is MNHNS and CDR2 is SASEGT in the germline V gene. For the CDR3, the DNA is TGTGCCAGCAGTGAAAACCCGCAGGGCAGTCAGCCCCAGCATTTT. Translating gives CASSENPQGSQPQHF.

The genes are TRBV18 and TRBJ2-3; D possibly corresponds to TRBD2 (5 bases). This CDR3 is 15 amino acids long. Trimming cost V 7 bases and J 0 bases, with 14 bases left between them. Germline-derived CDR1 and CDR2 are KGHSH and LQKENI. For the CDR3, the DNA is TGTGCCAGCTGCCCACTAGGTTCGAGCACAGATACGCAGTATTTT. It is translated as CASCPLGSSTDTQYF.

The V call is TRBV27, the J call TRBJ1-3; D unclear. Germline V CDR1 and CDR2: MNHEY, SMNVEV (reference sequence). Between the trimmed V and J ends, which lost 0 bases and 2 bases, there was a span of 8 bases. The CDR3 runs to 15 residues. CDR3 protein: CASSLSWAAGNTIYF. CDR3 bases: TGTGCCAGCAGTTTATCTTGGGCAGCTGGAAACACCATATATTTT.

This clonotype occurred a few times. The CDR3 DNA reads as TGTGCCAGCAGTAATCTACAGGGGGCGCAAGAGACCCAGTACTTC. Translating gives CASSNLQGAQETQYF. The chain carries TRBV27 and TRBJ2-5; TRBD1 agrees at 9 bases. The ends lost 5 bases at V and 2 bases at J; junction bases unmatched: 6. CDR1 is MNHEY, CDR2 SMNVEV, per germline (reference sequence). The CDR3 totals 15 residues.

Here the CDR3 DNA reads TGTGCCAGCAGCAGGACAGGGTTGGGGGAGCAGTACTTC. Protein sequence: CASSRTGLGEQYF. The chain uses TRBV2 and TRBJ2-7; 8 bases map to TRBD1. This CDR3 is 13 amino acids long. With 6 bases clipped from V and 7 bases from J, the junction kept 8 bases outside the gene matches. Germline V gene data show CDR1 as SNHLY and CDR2 as FYNNEI.

V gene TRBV5-1 combines with J gene TRBJ2-3; D not certain. Germline V gives CDR1 SGHRS, CDR2 YFSETQ. The length of the CDR3 is 16 residues. V was trimmed by 2 bases and J by 0 bases, leaving 13 bases between them. CDR3 region: CASSFSRLESTDTQYF. As DNA, the CDR3 is TGCGCCAGCAGCTTTAGTCGTCTGGAGAGCACAGATACGCAGTATTTT.

Remarks on this clonotype: Possible read error: a much larger clone is one base away. The V call is TRBV11-1, the J call TRBJ2-3; D may be TRBD1 (6 bases). The CDR3 contains 13 residues. Germline V gene lookup returns CDR1 SGHAT and CDR2 FQDESV (reference sequence). This CDR3 reads CAGSLQGSDTQYF. The CDR3 DNA reads TGTGCCGGCAGCTTACAGGGATCGGATACGCAGTATTTT.

This clonotype was detected a few times. This chain links TRBV5-1 with TRBJ1-4; D is uncertain. Trimming removed 2 bases from V and 0 bases from J, with 5 bases in between. Germline lookup yields CDR1 SGHRS and CDR2 YFSETQ. The CDR3 covers 14 residues. The CDR3 nucleotides are TGCGCCAGCAGCTTCCAGTCAACTAATGAAAAACTGTTTTTT. Translation gives CASSFQSTNEKLFF.

V and J are TRBV25-1 and TRBJ2-3; possibly TRBD2 for D (5 bases). The CDR3 has 13 residues. The V gene's germline CDR1 is MGHDK and CDR2 SYGVNS. The V end was cut by 7 bases, the J end by 2 bases, with 10 bases between. The CDR3 loop reads CASKEVVTDTQYF. For the CDR3, the DNA is TGTGCCAGCAAGGAGGTGGTCACAGATACGCAGTATTTT.

The V gene is TRBV28, the J gene TRBJ2-2; D perhaps matches TRBD2 (7 bases). The CDR3 contains 16 residues. Between the trimmed V and J ends, which lost 5 bases and 7 bases, there was a span of 20 bases. Germline CDR1 MDHEN, CDR2 SYDVKM. For the CDR3, the DNA is TGTGCCAGCAGTCCTGGGACCGGGGGGCTCGGCGGGGAGCTGTTTTTT. This codes for CASSPGTGGLGGELFF.

A few counts support this clonotype. The DNA of the CDR3 is TGTGCCAGCAGCTACACGACAGGGGCGGGAGGTGGCTACACCTTC. It codes for CASSYTTGAGGGYTF. The chain is built from TRBV6-5 and TRBJ1-2; TRBD1 agrees at 8 bases. Germline V gene sequence: CDR1 MNHEY, CDR2 SVGAGI. This CDR3 spans 15 amino acids. The V and J ends lost 6 bases and 7 bases, in that order; junction bases with no gene match: 13.

The V and J genes are TRBV12-3 or TRBV12-4 and TRBJ2-7; 9 bases align to TRBD2. V lost 6 bases, J lost 3 bases, and 3 bases stayed unmatched. The CDR3 loop spans 13 amino acids. This CDR3 reads CASRYSGGYEQYF. CDR3 in DNA: TGTGCCAGCAGATATAGCGGGGGCTACGAGCAGTACTTC.

This sequence joins TRBV6-4 and TRBJ1-1; a weak D match, TRBD1 (6 bases). V was cut by 0 bases and J by 5 bases, with 22 bases left in between. CDR1 and CDR2 (germline): MRHNA, SNTAGT. The CDR3 length is 18 residues. CDR3 sequence: CASSDSKSGVCVRTEAFF. CDR3 sequence (DNA): TGTGCCAGCAGTGACTCGAAGTCAGGGGTCTGTGTAAGAACTGAAGCTTTCTTT.

The CDR3: CSATQPGQGAGANSPLHF. CDR3 nucleotides: TGCAGTGCTACACAACCGGGACAGGGGGCCGGTGCAAATTCACCCCTCCACTTT. This sequence joins TRBV20-1 and TRBJ1-6; 12 bases line up with TRBD1. The V segment lost 4 bases and the J segment 7 bases; nucleotides outside the gene matches: 14. The CDR3 is made up of 18 amino acids. CDR1 DFQATT and CDR2 SNEGSKA come from the germline V gene (reference sequence).

The rearrangement links TRBV5-4 to TRBJ2-1; D not certain. The V end was cut by 2 bases, the J end by 6 bases, with 9 bases between. The CDR3 totals 13 residues. Germline V CDR1 and CDR2: SGHNT, YYREEE (reference sequence). The CDR3 region has the DNA TGTGCCAGCAGCTTACGGGTAATCAATGAGCAGTTCTTC. It codes for CASSLRVINEQFF.

This clonotype came up a few times. The chain employs TRBV6-5 and TRBJ1-4; a weak D match, TRBD1 (5 bases). From germline, CDR1 is MNHEY and CDR2 SVGAGI. V was shortened by 2 bases and J by 3 bases, with 10 bases between the two germline ends. This CDR3 contains 15 residues. CDR3 sequence: CASSYRGGANEKLFF. CDR3 bases: TGTGCCAGCAGTTACCGGGGGGGAGCTAATGAAAAACTGTTTTTT.

The CDR3 region has the DNA TGTGCCAGCAGTGAGCAGGAGAGCACCGGGGAGCTGTTTTTT. This sequence encodes CASSEQESTGELFF. This rearrangement joins TRBV6-4 to TRBJ2-2; D ambiguous. The CDR3 contains 14 residues. Germline values: CDR1 MRHNA, CDR2 SNTAGT. V lost 3 bases to trimming and J lost 4 bases, with 9 bases between them.

By its share, this clonotype is medium-sized (0.01 to 0.1%). V and J are TRBV20-1 and TRBJ2-3, with 10 bases identical to TRBD2. The V and J ends lost 7 bases and 4 bases, in that order; junction bases with no gene match: 8. The CDR3 consists of 14 residues. CDR1 is DFQATT, CDR2 SNEGSKA, per germline (reference sequence). The CDR3 DNA reads TGCAGTGTCGAGGTAGCGGGAGGCCCAGATACGCAGTATTTT. Amino acid sequence: CSVEVAGGPDTQYF.